One and the same sample provided the 12 T cell receptor beta chains below, sequenced in a study of OX40 agonist ivuxolimab in advanced cancers. Clones were sequenced by immunoSEQ multiplex PCR, and TCRdb holds only the in-frame ones, with some missing. This sample yields about 19,000 clones, of which 65% to 85% are seen a single time; about 27% belongs to the top ten. The sample in question was CD4+ or CD8+ T cells sorted from blood, obtained in a trial of the OX40 agonist ivuxolimab. All receptors come from an adult with an advanced solid tumor such as melanoma, head and neck, liver or kidney cancer.

The V call is TRBV19, the J call TRBJ2-7; TRBD2 matches at 7 bases. CDR3 size: 13 residues. Germline CDR1 reads LNHDA; CDR2 reads SQIVND (reference sequence). The trim removed 6 bases at V and 2 bases at J, leaving 4 bases unmatched. The CDR3 reads CASSFSGTYEQYF. Written as DNA, the CDR3 is TGTGCCAGTAGCTTCAGCGGGACCTACGAGCAGTACTTC.

The chain couples TRBV9 to TRBJ2-2; D may be TRBD1 or TRBD2 (5 bases each). The CDR3 is 14 residues long. With 0 bases removed from V and 8 bases from J, the gap between germline ends came to 11 bases. CDR1 and CDR2 from the germline V gene are SGDLS and YYNGEE. The CDR3 here is CASSVVSGPGELFF. Written as DNA, the CDR3 is TGTGCCAGCAGCGTAGTGTCGGGGCCGGGGGAGCTGTTTTTT.

The chain uses TRBV5-6 and TRBJ2-3; a weak D match, TRBD2 (6 bases). The ends were cut back, 4 bases at V and 2 bases at J, with 11 bases in the middle. CDR3 size: 14 residues. Germline V gene lookup returns CDR1 SGHDT and CDR2 YYEEEE. The CDR3 loop is CASSIRGTTDTQYF. The CDR3, as DNA: TGTGCCAGCAGCATACGGGGGACCACAGATACGCAGTATTTT.

The V gene is TRBV28, the J gene TRBJ2-7, with D unresolved. The CDR3 consists of 11 residues. CDR1 is MDHEN and CDR2 is SYDVKM in the germline V gene. V dropped 4 bases and J dropped 4 bases, with 5 bases sitting between them. This CDR3 is CASSYIYEQYF. CDR3 coding DNA: TGTGCCAGCAGTTATATATACGAGCAGTACTTC.

The chain links TRBV6-4 to TRBJ2-1; 7 bases are a match to TRBD2. The junction had 2 bases not matched to a gene; V was cut back by 3 bases and J by 0 bases. CDR3 length: 15 residues. CDR1 and CDR2 (germline): MRHNA, SNTAGT. The CDR3 DNA is TGTGCCAGCAGTGATGCGGGGGACTCCTACAATGAGCAGTTCTTC. As protein: CASSDAGDSYNEQFF.

J is TRBJ1-2 and V is TRBV16; weak D call: TRBD1 (5 bases). The ends were cut back, 0 bases at V and 4 bases at J, with 9 bases in the middle. From germline, CDR1 is KGHSY and CDR2 FQNENV. CDR3 size: 14 residues. The CDR3 coding sequence is TGTGCCAGCAGCCAATCGCAGGGCCTCTATGGCTACACCTTC. Protein sequence: CASSQSQGLYGYTF.

The chain links TRBV27 to TRBJ1-5; 9 bases are shared with TRBD1. Looked up from germline, CDR1 is MNHEY and CDR2 is SMNVEV (reference sequence). The CDR3 spans 16 residues. V lost 6 bases to trimming and J lost 7 bases; unmatched junction nucleotides: 13. CDR3 sequence reads: CASSRGPGQGVQPQHF. The CDR3 nucleotides are TGTGCCAGCAGCAGAGGGCCGGGACAGGGCGTACAGCCCCAGCATTTT.

The chain carries TRBV28 and TRBJ1-1, with a tentative D call TRBD1 (5 bases). This CDR3 is 17 amino acids long. V lost 3 bases and J lost 2, with 19 bases in between. Germline-derived CDR1 and CDR2 are MDHEN and SYDVKM. The DNA of the CDR3 is TGTGCCAGCAGTTTGACGATGACTGGGGGGGTAAACACTGAAGCTTTCTTT. As protein: CASSLTMTGGVNTEAFF.

This sequence joins TRBV5-1 and TRBJ1-6; 10 bases are shared with TRBD1. V was clipped by 2 bases and J by 8 bases; unmatched bases: 10. The CDR3 is 17 amino acids. Per germline, CDR1 SGHRS and CDR2 YFSETQ. CDR3 sequence (DNA): TGCGCCAGCAGCTTATTGGGGACAGGGGAAATCGATTCACCCCTCCACTTT. Protein: CASSLLGTGEIDSPLHF.

This clone was seen only once. The rearrangement uses TRBV6-5 and TRBJ1-4; D uncertain. This CDR3 region has 16 residues. Germline V CDR1 and CDR2: MNHEY, SVGAGI. V gave up 0 bases and J gave up 0 bases, with 8 bases separating them. The CDR3: CASSYSPRPTNEKLFF. CDR3 sequence (DNA): TGTGCCAGCAGTTACTCTCCCAGACCAACTAATGAAAAACTGTTTTTT.

This clone is labeled medium-sized. The chain employs TRBV29-1 and TRBJ2-3, with D perhaps TRBD2 (7 bases). Deletions cut 8 bases from V and 2 bases from J, with 17 bases between. Germline V gene sequence: CDR1 SQVTM, CDR2 ANQGSEA. The CDR3 contains 14 residues. The CDR3 DNA reads as TGCAGCTCCGGGCGGGGGCCCTACACAGATACGCAGTATTTT. Translated: CSSGRGPYTDTQYF.

V usage is TRBV12-2 and J usage is TRBJ2-7; the table's D call, TRBD1, was not checked against the DNA. TRBV12-2 is a documented pseudogene. The length of the CDR3 is 12 residues. CDR3 protein: CASRPPSYEQYF. CDR3 coding DNA: TGTGCAAGTCGCCCCCCCAGCTACGAGCAGTACTTC.